This TCR beta chain was obtained from a study of blood T cell repertoires in COVID-19. This CDR3 is built from 14 residues. Germline V gene sequence: CDR1 SNHLY, CDR2 FYNNEI. Trimming cost V 7 bases and J 7 bases; bases outside gene matches: 12. Clones were sequenced by immunoSEQ multiplex PCR, and TCRdb holds only the in-frame ones, with some missing. The sample carries 240,000 or so clones, 75% to 90% recorded once. The sample comprised peripheral blood. This clonotype was obtained from a woman aged 30 to 39 who had recovered from COVID-19. J is TRBJ1-2 and V is TRBV2, with TRBD1 identical over 7 bases. CDR3 sequence (DNA): TGTGCCAGCAACCCTACCAGGGGGGCGAGTGGCTACACCTTC. Translating it yields CASNPTRGASGYTF.